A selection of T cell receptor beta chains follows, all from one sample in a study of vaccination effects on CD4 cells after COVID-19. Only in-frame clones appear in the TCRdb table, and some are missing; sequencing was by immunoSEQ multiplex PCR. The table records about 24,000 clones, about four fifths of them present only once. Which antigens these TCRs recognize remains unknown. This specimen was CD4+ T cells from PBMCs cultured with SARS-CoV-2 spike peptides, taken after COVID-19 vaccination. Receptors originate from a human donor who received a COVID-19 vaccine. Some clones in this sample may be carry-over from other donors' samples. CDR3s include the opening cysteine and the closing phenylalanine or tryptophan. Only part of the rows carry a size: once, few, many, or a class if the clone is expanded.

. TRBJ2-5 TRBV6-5 CASRHRGYQETQYF
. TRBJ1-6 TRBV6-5 CASRGEGDNSPLHF
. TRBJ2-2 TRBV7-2 CASSPSALAGRAGELFF
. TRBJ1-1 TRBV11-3 CASSLDRETEAFF
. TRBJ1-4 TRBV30 CALETTNEKLFF
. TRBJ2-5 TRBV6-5 CASRAPGKGETQYF
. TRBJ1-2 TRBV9 CASSVGSGGYTF
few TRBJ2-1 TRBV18 CASSPLLGTYNEQFF
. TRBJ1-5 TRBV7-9 CASSLVGHSQPQHF
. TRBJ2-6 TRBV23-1 CASSRWDRGLFGANVLTF
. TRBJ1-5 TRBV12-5 CASGLVGVEGPQHF
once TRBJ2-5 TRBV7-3 CASSLKGQGETQYF
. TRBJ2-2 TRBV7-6 CASSLGFRSRGGELFF
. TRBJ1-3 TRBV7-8 CASSSRGFSSGNTIYF
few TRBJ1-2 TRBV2 CASEGVSRGYTF
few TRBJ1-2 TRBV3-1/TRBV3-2 CASSQARTESYGYTF
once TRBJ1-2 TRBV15 CATSGEFYGYTF
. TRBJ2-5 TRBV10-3 CAVRAGGPRETQYF
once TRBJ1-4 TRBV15 CATSSDRDRGLDEKLFF
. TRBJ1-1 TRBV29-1 CSLSQGLWTEAFF
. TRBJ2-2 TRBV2 CASSGDTANTGELFF
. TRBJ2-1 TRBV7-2 CASSSSARTVQGQFF
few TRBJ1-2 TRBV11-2 CASSLVLNYGYTF
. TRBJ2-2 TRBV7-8 CASSLGRGLNTGELFF
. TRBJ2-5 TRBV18 CASSPTGEETQYF
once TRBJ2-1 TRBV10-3 CAIRTEQGKEQFF
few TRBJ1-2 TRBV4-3 CASSQDRAAYGYTF